These 13 T cell receptor beta chains originate from one sample sequenced in a study of naive and memory T cell subsets. General study results and limits: Possibly reflecting memory cells re-expressing CD45RA, a few larger clonotypes occurred in naive repertoires, especially CD8.

Their antigens are not known. Both TRBC1 and TRBC2 were covered by a beta constant-region primer of two equimolar oligonucleotides. Ligated cDNA was amplified by four rounds of PCR with nested alpha and beta constant-region primers and SP2. MiXCR was run by TCRdb on the UMI-ligation and nested PCR reads, yielding one entry per CDR3 protein. The profile shows about 140,000 distinct CDR3 sequences, roughly a fifth of them singletons. Sequencing used naive CD8+ T cells from blood. Receptors were obtained from a human donor in good health.

The rearrangement links TRBV6-2 or TRBV6-3 to TRBJ2-1, with 11 bases aligning to TRBD2. The CDR3 is made up of 18 amino acids. The germline CDR1 and CDR2 sequences are MNHEY and SVGEGT. V dropped 4 bases and J dropped 3; count of bases not matched to a gene: 11. Written as DNA, the CDR3 is TGTGCCAGCAGTTTAGGGGTAGCGGGAGGGCCCTACTACAATGAGCAGTTCTTC. Its translation is CASSLGVAGGPYYNEQFF.

This clonotype was observed at least ten times. This chain connects TRBV11-2 to TRBJ1-1; no firm D call. V was cut by 4 bases and J by 1 base, with 4 bases left in between. The CDR3 has 12 residues. Germline CDR1 reads SGHAT; CDR2 reads FQNNGV. This CDR3 reads CASSWENTEAFF. The CDR3 DNA follows: TGTGCCAGCAGCTGGGAGAACACTGAAGCTTTCTTT.

The chain uses TRBV19 and TRBJ2-7, with D possibly matching TRBD1 (5 bases). V was cut by 4 bases and J by 6 bases, with 10 bases left in between. Looked up from germline, CDR1 is LNHDA and CDR2 is SQIVND (reference sequence). The CDR3 loop spans 12 amino acids. In nucleotides, the CDR3 is TGTGCCAGTAGTACCGCAGGGCGCGAGCAGTACTTC. The encoded protein is CASSTAGREQYF. Filled out from reference TRBV19 and TRBJ2-7, the complete variable domain reads DGGITQSPKYLFRKEGQNVTLSCEQNLNHDAMYWYRQDPGQGLRLIYYSQIVNDFQKGDIAEGYSVSREKKESFPLTVTSAQKNPTAFYLCASSTAGREQYFGPGTRLTVT.

This clonotype was found once. The CDR3 does not end in the conserved phenylalanine or tryptophan, so this is likely a read error. The chain joins TRBV13 to TRBJ2-1; D tentatively reads TRBD1 or TRBD2 (6 bases each). Trimming shortened V by 5 bases and J by 7 bases, and 15 bases separated the two germline ends. Per the germline V gene, CDR1 is PRHDT and CDR2 is FYEKMQ (reference sequence). This CDR3 has 14 residues. The CDR3 region has the DNA TGTGCCAGCAGCCTGGGGCAGGGGAGGAATGAGCAGTTCTCC. The encoded protein is CASSLGQGRNEQFS.

The chain recombines TRBV29-1 with TRBJ1-2, with D tentatively TRBD1 (6 bases). With 7 bases removed from V and 13 bases from J, the gap between germline ends came to 25 bases. CDR1 SQVTM and CDR2 ANQGSEA come from the germline V gene. The CDR3 covers 13 residues. Here the CDR3 reads CSAFDPDEGGCTF. In DNA, the CDR3 is TGCAGCGCATTTGACCCGGACGAAGGGGGATGCACCTTC. The full variable domain, completed using reference TRBV29-1 and TRBJ1-2, is SAVISQKPSRDICQRGTSLTIQCQVDSQVTMMFWYRQQPGQSLTLIATANQGSEATYESGFVIDKFPISRPNLTFSTLTVSNMSPEDSSIYLCSAFDPDEGGCTFGSGTRLTVV.

This clonotype came up many times. The chain uses TRBV28 and TRBJ1-1; 10 nucleotides match TRBD1. V was pared by 4 bases and J by 3 bases, with 17 bases of the junction left unmatched. CDR1 is MDHEN and CDR2 is SYDVKM in the germline V gene. The CDR3 runs to 19 residues. DNA for the CDR3: TGTGCCAGCAGTTCAAATCAAGACAGGGGGCGCCTATGGGACACTGAAGCTTTCTTT. Translation gives CASSSNQDRGRLWDTEAFF.

This chain uses TRBV7-9 with TRBJ2-7, with 8 positions matching TRBD2. The CDR3 contains 15 residues. Germline CDR1 reads SEHNR; CDR2 reads FQNEAQ (reference sequence). Trimming took 5 bases from V and 0 from J; bases not matched to a gene: 6. The CDR3 DNA reads TGTGCCAGCAGCCCCACTAGCGGTTTCTCCTACGAGCAGTACTTC. It is translated as CASSPTSGFSYEQYF.

The sample holds a few counts of this clonotype. The chain carries TRBV28 and TRBJ2-1, with 10 bases matching TRBD2. The ends lost 9 bases at V and 6 bases at J; junction bases unmatched: 11. The CDR3 is 15 amino acids. CDR1 is MDHEN, CDR2 SYDVKM, per germline. The CDR3: CASMTMLAGANEQFF. The CDR3 DNA is TGTGCCAGTATGACAATGCTAGCGGGAGCCAATGAGCAGTTCTTC.

V is TRBV12-3 or TRBV12-4 and J is TRBJ2-3; 8 nucleotides align to TRBD2. Losses at the gene ends were 3 bases for V and 6 bases for J; bases not matched to a gene: 14. The CDR3 is 17 residues long. CDR3 region: CASSFYGTGTSFDTQYF. The CDR3 DNA reads TGTGCCAGCAGTTTTTACGGGACCGGGACTAGTTTCGATACGCAGTATTTT.

This clonotype was seen more than once but under ten times. This chain connects TRBV6-1 to TRBJ1-2; D perhaps matches TRBD1 (5 bases). In germline, CDR1 is MNHNS, CDR2 SASEGT. This CDR3 has 13 residues. V gave up 9 bases and J gave up 4 bases, with 15 bases separating them. CDR3 DNA: TGTGCCAGTCGGGAGGGGAGCTCCTATGGCTACACCTTC. It translates to CASREGSSYGYTF.

This clonotype has ten or more counts. The CDR3 bases are TGTGCCAGCAGCCAAGAGTGGGTGGCTAGCGGGAGCTACGAGCAGTACTTC. This sequence encodes CASSQEWVASGSYEQYF. This chain connects TRBV4-2 to TRBJ2-7; 10 bases agree with TRBD2. The junction had 8 bases not matched to a gene; V was cut back by 0 bases and J by 3 bases. Germline lookup yields CDR1 LGHNA and CDR2 YNFKEQ. The length of the CDR3 is 17 residues.

This chain uses TRBV27 with TRBJ2-1; D is ambiguous. The CDR3 extends over 16 amino acids. Trimming cost V 2 bases and J 0 bases, with 11 bases left between them. The germline V gene has CDR1 MNHEY and CDR2 SMNVEV (reference sequence). The CDR3 reads CASSLEGPSSYNEQFF. The CDR3 region has the DNA TGTGCCAGCAGTTTAGAAGGCCCTAGCTCCTACAATGAGCAGTTCTTC.

This sequence joins TRBV4-1 and TRBJ2-7; D is undetermined. This CDR3 is 15 amino acids long. The germline V gene encodes CDR1 MGHRA and CDR2 YSYEKL. Trimming took off 0 bases at V and 1 base at J, with 10 bases between the two ends. CDR3 sequence: CASSQDHLFSYEQYF. DNA for the CDR3: TGCGCCAGCAGCCAAGACCATCTTTTTTCCTACGAGCAGTACTTC.